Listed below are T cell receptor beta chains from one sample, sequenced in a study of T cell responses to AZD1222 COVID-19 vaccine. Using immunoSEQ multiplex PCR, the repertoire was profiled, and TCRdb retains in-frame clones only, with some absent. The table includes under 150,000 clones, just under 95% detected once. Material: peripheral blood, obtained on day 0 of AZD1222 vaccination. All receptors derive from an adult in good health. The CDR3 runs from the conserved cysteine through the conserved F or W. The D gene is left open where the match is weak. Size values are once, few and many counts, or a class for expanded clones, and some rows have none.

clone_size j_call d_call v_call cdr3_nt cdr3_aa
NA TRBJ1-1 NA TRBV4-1 TGCGCCAGCAGCCAAGATGAGGGACAAGTGAACACTGAAGCTTTCTTT CASSQDEGQVNTEAFF
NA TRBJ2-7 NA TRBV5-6 TGTGCCAGCAGCTACGGGACTTTTTCCTACGAGCAGTACTTC CASSYGTFSYEQYF
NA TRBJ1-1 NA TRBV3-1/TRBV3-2 TGTGCCAGCAGCCAAGTCCCTGACCAAACGAACACTGAAGCTTTCTTT CASSQVPDQTNTEAFF
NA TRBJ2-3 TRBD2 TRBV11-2 TGTGCCAGCAGCGGCAGACTAGCGGGAGTCGCCCGATTGACAGATACGCAGTATTTT CASSGRLAGVARLTDTQYF
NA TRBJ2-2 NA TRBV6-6 TGTGCCAGCAGTCGCCAATATTCTGGGGAGCGTACCGGGGAGCTGTTTTTT CASSRQYSGERTGELFF
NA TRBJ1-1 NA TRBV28 TGTGCCAGCAGTTTTCTTAGGAGGAGCGCTGAAGCTTTCTTT CASSFLRRSAEAFF
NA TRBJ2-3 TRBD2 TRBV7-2 TGTGCCAGCAGCTTAAGGGGACTAGCGAGCACAGATACGCAGTATTTT CASSLRGLASTDTQYF
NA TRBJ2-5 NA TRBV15 TGTGCCACCATGCGAGGGTTAGGAGAGACCCAGTACTTC CATMRGLGETQYF
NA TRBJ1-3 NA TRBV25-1 TGTGCCACTCAGCAGGGCTCTGGAAACACCATATATTTT CATQQGSGNTIYF
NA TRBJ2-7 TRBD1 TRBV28 TGTGCCAGCAGTTTGGCACAGGGGGTGGGCTACGAGCAGTACTTC CASSLAQGVGYEQYF
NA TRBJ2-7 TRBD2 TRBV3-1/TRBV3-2 TGTGCCAGCAGCCAACTAGCGGGGGTCTACGAGCAGTACTTC CASSQLAGVYEQYF
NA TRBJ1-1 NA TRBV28 TGTGCCAGCAGTTTATTTTTTTATGGGGCAGGGTCCGTTGGAGCTTTCTTT CASSLFFYGAGSVGAFF
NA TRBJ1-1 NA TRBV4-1 TGCGCCAGCAGCCAGACACAGCGTGAAGCTTTCTTT CASSQTQREAFF
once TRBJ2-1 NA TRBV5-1 TGCGCCAGCAGCCCGGCAGCGGCCTCCTACAATGAGCAGTTCTTC CASSPAAASYNEQFF
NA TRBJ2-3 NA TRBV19 TGTGCCAGTAGTATAGGGAGGGCCTTGGAGGATACGCAGTATTTT CASSIGRALEDTQYF
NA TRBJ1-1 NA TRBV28 TGTGCCAGCAGCGCACCGAGGGGGTCGAACACTGAAGCTTTCTTT CASSAPRGSNTEAFF
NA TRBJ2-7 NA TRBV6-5 TGTGCCAGCAGTTACTCGACTGTCTACGAGCAGTACTTC CASSYSTVYEQYF
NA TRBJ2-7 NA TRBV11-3 TGTGCCAGCAGCCCAAACCAACACGAGAAGCAGTACTTC CASSPNQHEKQYF
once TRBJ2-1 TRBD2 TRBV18 TGTGCCAGCTCAACTTTAGCGGGAGGGCCTGAAAGAGGGGATTACAATGAGCAGTTCTTC CASSTLAGGPERGDYNEQFF
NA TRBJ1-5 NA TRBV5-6 TGTGCCAGCAGCAAGGGACCGTTGAATCAGCCCCAGCATTTT CASSKGPLNQPQHF
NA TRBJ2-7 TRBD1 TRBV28 TGTGCCAGCACCGGACAGGGAGAGGAGCAGTACTTC CASTGQGEEQYF
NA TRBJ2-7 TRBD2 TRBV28 TGTGCCAGCAGTTTAGGGACTAGCGGGACAGACGAGCAGTACTTC CASSLGTSGTDEQYF
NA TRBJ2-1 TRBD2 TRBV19 TGTGCCAGTAGTATTCCACTCGCGGGAGGCCATGAGCAGTTCTTC CASSIPLAGGHEQFF
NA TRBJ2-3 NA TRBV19 TGTGCCAGTGCTATAGAGCAAGGTCTTGGCACAGATACGCAGTATTTT CASAIEQGLGTDTQYF
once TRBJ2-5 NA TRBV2 TGTGCCAGCAGTGAGGAGGGGGCGACGCGGGAGACCCAGTACTTC CASSEEGATRETQYF
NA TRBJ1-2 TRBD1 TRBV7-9 TGTGCCAGCAGCTCTTGGGAACAGGGGTTAAGCTACACCTTC CASSSWEQGLSYTF
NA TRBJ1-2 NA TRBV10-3 TGTGCCATCAGGAACGTGGACAGCATCTATGGCTACACCTTC CAIRNVDSIYGYTF
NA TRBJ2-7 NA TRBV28 TGTGCCAGCACCCCCGTCGGAGGGCCGCGGGAGCAGTACTTC CASTPVGGPREQYF
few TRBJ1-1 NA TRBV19 TGTGCCAGTAGTATAGATCTCAGGGGAGCTGAAGCTTTCTTT CASSIDLRGAEAFF
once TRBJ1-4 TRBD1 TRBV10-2 TGCGCCAGCAGTGAGGCCGGGACAGATGAAAAACTGTTTTTT CASSEAGTDEKLFF
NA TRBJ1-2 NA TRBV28 TGTGCCAGCAAATCCCAGAGTCAGGGACTTAACTATGGCTACACCTTC CASKSQSQGLNYGYTF
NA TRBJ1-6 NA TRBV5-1 TGCGCCAGCACTAAGGGACCGTACTATAATTCACCCCTCCACTTT CASTKGPYYNSPLHF
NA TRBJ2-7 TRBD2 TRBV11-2 TGTGCCAGCAGCTTACCCCCCGGAGTAGCGGGTGCCTACGAGCAGTACTTC CASSLPPGVAGAYEQYF
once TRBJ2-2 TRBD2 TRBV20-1 TGCAGTGCTAGTGCTCCTCGGACTAGCGGGGGGATTAGGACCGGGGAGCTGTTTTTT CSASAPRTSGGIRTGELFF
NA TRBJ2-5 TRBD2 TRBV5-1 TGCGCCAGCAGTTTAACTAGCGGGGTTCAAGAGACCCAGTACTTC CASSLTSGVQETQYF
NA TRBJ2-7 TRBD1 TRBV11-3 TGTGCCAGCAGCACCCGGGACAGGGACTACGAGCAGTACTTC CASSTRDRDYEQYF